This T cell receptor beta chain emerged from a study of blood T cell repertoires in COVID-19. Data came from immunoSEQ multiplex PCR; TCRdb stores just in-frame clones and leaves some out. Found here are fewer than 50,000 clones, around four fifths of them singletons; the top ten hold over 1.5%. The CDR3 consists of 17 residues. Unmatched junction bases numbered 12, after V lost 3 bases and J lost 4 bases. CDR1 is SGDLS, CDR2 YYNGEE, per germline. The sample taken for sequencing was peripheral blood. This clonotype was obtained from a man aged 60 to 75 with COVID-19, enrolled during active disease. This chain connects TRBV9 to TRBJ2-7; 11 nucleotides align to TRBD1. This chain's CDR3 is CASSESPWGDRGYEQYF. CDR3 nucleotide sequence: TGTGCCAGCAGCGAAAGTCCATGGGGGGACAGGGGGTACGAGCAGTACTTC.